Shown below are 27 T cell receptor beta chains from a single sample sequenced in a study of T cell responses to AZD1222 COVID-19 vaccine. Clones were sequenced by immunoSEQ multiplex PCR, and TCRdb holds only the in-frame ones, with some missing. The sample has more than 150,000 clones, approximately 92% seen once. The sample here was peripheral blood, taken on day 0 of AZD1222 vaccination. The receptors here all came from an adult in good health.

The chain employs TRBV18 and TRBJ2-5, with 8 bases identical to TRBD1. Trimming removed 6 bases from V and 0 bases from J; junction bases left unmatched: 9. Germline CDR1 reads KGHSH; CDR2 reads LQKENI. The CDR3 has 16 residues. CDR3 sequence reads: CASSLWTGTNQETQYF. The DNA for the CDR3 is TGTGCCAGCTCCCTTTGGACAGGGACGAACCAAGAGACCCAGTACTTC.

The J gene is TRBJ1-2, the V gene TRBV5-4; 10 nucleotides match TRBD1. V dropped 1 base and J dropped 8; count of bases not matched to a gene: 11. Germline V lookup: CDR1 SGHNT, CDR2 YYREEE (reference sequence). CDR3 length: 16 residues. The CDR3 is CASSLSWLGQGYGYTF. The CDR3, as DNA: TGTGCCAGCAGCTTGTCGTGGTTGGGACAGGGGTACGGCTACACCTTC.

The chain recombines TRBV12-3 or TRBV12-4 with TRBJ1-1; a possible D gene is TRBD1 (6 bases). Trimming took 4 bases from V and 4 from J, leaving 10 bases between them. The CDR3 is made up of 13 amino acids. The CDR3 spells CASSYREGTEAFF. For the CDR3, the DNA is TGTGCCAGCAGTTACAGGGAGGGCACTGAAGCTTTCTTT.

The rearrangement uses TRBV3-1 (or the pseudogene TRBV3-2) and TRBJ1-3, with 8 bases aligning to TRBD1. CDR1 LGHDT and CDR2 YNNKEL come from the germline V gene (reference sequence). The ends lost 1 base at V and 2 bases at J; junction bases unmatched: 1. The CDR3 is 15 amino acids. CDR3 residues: CASSQGTGTGNTIYF. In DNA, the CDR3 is TGTGCCAGCAGCCAAGGGACAGGGACTGGAAACACCATATATTTT.

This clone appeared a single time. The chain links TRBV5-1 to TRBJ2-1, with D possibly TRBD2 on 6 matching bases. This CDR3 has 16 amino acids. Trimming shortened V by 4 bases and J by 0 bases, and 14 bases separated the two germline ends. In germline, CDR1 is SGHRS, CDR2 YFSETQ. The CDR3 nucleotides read TGCGCCAGCAGCCCAGAATCCGGGAGCTCCTACAATGAGCAGTTCTTC. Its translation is CASSPESGSSYNEQFF.

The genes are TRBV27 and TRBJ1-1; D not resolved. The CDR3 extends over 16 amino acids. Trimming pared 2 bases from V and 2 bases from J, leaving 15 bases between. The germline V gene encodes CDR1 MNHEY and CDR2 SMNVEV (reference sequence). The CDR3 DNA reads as TGTGCCAGCAGTTTAATCGGTAGAGCGATTAACACTGAAGCTTTCTTT. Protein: CASSLIGRAINTEAFF.

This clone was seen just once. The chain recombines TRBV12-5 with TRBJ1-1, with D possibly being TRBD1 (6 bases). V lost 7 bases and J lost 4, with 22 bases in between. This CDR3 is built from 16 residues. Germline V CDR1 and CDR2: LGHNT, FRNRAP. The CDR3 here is CASARSRDTGSTEAFF. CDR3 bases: TGTGCTAGTGCCCGGTCTAGGGACACAGGGTCCACTGAAGCTTTCTTT.

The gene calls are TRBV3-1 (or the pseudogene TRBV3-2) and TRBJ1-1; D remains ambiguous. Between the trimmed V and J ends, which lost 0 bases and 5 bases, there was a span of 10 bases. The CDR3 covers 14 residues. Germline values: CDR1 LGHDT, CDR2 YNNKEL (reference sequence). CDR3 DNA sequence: TGTGCCAGCAGCCAAGAAGGGCCCGGGACTGAAGCTTTCTTT. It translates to CASSQEGPGTEAFF.

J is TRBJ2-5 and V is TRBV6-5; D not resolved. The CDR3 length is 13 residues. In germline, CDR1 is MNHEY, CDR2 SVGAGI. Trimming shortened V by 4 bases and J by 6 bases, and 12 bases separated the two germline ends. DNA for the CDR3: TGTGCCAGCAGTTTCCGTGGTAGCCAGACCCAGTACTTC. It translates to CASSFRGSQTQYF.

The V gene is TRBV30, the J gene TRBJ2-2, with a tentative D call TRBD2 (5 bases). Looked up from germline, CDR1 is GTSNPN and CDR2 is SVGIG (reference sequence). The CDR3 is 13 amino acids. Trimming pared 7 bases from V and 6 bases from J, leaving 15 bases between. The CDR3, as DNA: TGTGCCTCCCATCGGGGAGTCCCCGGGGAGCTGTTTTTT. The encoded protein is CASHRGVPGELFF.

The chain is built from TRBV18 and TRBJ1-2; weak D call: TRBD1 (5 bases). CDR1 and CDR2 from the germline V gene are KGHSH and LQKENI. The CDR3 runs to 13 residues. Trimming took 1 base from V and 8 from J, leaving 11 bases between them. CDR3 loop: CASSPREGDGYTF. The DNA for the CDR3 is TGTGCCAGCTCACCACGAGAAGGGGACGGCTACACCTTC.

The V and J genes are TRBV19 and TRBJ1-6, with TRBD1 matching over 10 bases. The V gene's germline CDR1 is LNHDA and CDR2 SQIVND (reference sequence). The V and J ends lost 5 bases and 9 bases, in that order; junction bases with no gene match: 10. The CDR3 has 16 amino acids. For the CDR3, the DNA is TGTGCCAGTAGTCTCCGGACAGGGGGAGGACTTTCACCCCTCCACTTT. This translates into CASSLRTGGGLSPLHF.

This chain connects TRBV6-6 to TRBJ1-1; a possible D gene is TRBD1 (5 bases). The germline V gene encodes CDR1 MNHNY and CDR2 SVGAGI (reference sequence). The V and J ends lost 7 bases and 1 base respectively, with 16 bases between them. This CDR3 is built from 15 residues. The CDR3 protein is CASTQQWGANTEAFF. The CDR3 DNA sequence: TGTGCCAGCACCCAACAGTGGGGCGCGAACACTGAAGCTTTCTTT.

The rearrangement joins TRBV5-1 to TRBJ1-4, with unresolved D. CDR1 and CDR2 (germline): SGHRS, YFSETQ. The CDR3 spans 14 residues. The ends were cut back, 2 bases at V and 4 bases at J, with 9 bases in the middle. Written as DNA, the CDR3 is TGCGCCAGCAGCTTCCAGGCCCTTAATGAAAAACTGTTTTTT. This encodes CASSFQALNEKLFF.

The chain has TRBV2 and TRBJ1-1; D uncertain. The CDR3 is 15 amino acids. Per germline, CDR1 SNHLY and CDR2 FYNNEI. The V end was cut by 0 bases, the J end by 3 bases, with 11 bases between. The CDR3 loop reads CASSEALGVYTEAFF. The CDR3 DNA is TGTGCCAGCAGTGAAGCGCTTGGGGTCTACACTGAAGCTTTCTTT. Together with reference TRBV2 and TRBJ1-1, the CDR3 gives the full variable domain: EPEVTQTPSHQVTQMGQEVILRCVPISNHLYFYWYRQILGQKVEFLVSFYNNEISEKSEIFDDQFSVERPDGSNFTLKIRSTKLEDSAMYFCASSEALGVYTEAFFGQGTRLTVV.

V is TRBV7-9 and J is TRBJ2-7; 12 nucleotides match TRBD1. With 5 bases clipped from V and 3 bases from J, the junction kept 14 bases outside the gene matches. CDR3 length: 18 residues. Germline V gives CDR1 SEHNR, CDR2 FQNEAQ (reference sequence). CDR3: CASSPARDRGPGIYEQYF. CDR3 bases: TGTGCCAGCAGCCCGGCCCGGGACAGGGGGCCCGGGATCTACGAGCAGTACTTC.

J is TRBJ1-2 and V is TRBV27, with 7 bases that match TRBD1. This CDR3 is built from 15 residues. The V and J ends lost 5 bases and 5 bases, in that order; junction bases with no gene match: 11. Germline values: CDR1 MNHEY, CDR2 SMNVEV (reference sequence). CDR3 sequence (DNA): TGTGCCAGCAGTCCCTACCGACAGGGACCGTATGGCTACACCTTC. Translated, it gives CASSPYRQGPYGYTF.

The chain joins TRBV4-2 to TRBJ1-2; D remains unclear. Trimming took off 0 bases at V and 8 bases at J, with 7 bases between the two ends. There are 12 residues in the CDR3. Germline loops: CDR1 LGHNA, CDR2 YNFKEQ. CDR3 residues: CASSQEFGGYTF. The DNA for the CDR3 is TGTGCCAGCAGCCAAGAGTTTGGGGGCTACACCTTC.

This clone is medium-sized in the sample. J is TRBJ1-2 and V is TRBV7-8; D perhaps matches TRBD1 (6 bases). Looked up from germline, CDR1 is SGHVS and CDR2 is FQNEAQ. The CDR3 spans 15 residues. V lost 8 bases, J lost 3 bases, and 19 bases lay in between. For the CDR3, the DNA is TGTGCCAGCTCCTCTCACCGGGACACTTACTATGGCTACACCTTC. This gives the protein CASSSHRDTYYGYTF.

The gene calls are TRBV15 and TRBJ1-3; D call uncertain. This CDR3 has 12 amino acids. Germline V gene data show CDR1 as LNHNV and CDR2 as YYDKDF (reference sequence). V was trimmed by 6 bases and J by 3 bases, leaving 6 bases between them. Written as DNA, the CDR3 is TGTGCCACCAGTTTGATTGGAAACACCATATATTTT. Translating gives CATSLIGNTIYF.

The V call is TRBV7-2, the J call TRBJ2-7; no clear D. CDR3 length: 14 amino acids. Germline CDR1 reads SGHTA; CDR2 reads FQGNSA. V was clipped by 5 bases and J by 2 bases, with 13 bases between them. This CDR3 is CASSPTRGTYEQYV. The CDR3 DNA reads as TGTGCCAGCAGCCCGACACGCGGAACCTACGAGCAGTACGTC.

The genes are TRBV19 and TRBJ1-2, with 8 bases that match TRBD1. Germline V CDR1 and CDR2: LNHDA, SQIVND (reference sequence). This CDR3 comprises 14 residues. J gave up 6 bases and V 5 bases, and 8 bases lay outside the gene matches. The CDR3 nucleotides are TGTGCCAGTAGTCACAACGCAGGGGGCAATGGCTACACCTTC. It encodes CASSHNAGGNGYTF.

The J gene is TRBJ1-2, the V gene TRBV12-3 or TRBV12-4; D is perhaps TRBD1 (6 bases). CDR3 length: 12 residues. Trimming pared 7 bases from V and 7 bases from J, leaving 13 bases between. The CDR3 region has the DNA TGTGCCAGCACCTCCCAACAGGGTGGCTACACCTTC. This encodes CASTSQQGGYTF.

The CDR3 reads CASSRGLLGGNTIYF. The CDR3 DNA is TGTGCCAGCTCCCGAGGTCTATTGGGGGGAAACACCATATATTTT. The chain links TRBV6-6 to TRBJ1-3; no firm D call. CDR1 is MNHNY, CDR2 SVGAGI, per germline (reference sequence). Trimming removed 8 bases from V and 4 bases from J, with 18 bases in between. This CDR3 has 15 amino acids.

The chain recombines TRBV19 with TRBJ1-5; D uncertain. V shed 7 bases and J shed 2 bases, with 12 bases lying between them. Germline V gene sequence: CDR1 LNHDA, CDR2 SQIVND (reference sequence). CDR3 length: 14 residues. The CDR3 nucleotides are TGTGCCAGTAATCGGTGGGAGGGCAATCAGCCCCAGCATTTT. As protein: CASNRWEGNQPQHF.

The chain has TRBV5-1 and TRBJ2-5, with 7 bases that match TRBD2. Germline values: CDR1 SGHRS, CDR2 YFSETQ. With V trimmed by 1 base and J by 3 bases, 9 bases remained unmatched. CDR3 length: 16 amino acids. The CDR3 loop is CASSLWGGSGEETQYF. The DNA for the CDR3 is TGCGCCAGCAGCTTGTGGGGCGGGAGCGGAGAAGAGACCCAGTACTTC.

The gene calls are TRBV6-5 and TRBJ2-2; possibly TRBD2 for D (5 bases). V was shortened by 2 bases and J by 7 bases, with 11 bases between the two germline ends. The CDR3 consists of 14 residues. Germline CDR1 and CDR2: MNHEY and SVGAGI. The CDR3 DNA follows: TGTGCCAGCAGTTACCACGTTGGAGGCGGGGAGCTGTTTTTT. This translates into CASSYHVGGGELFF.